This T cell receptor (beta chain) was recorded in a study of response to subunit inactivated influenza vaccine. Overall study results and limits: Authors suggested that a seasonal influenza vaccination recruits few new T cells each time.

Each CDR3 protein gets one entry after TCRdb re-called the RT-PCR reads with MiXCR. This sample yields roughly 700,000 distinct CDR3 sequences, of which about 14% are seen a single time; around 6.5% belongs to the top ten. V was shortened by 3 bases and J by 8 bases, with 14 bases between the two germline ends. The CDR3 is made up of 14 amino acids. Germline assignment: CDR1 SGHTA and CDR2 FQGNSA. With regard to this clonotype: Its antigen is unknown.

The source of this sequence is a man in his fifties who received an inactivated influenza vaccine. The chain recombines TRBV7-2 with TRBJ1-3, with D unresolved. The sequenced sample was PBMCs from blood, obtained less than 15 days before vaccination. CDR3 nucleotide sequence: TGTGCCAGCAGCTTTTCGGCGAGGAAGGACACCATATATTTT. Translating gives CASSFSARKDTIYF.